Following are 30 T cell receptor beta chains from one sample sequenced in a study of T cell repertoires in MIS-A myocarditis. Data came from immunoSEQ multiplex PCR; TCRdb stores just in-frame clones and leaves some out. Counted here are around 7,000 clones, just under 80% occurring once; the ten biggest clones make up roughly a fifth. The sample taken for sequencing was right inferior lung lobe tissue obtained at autopsy. The source of these receptors is a man in his late teens or twenties with fulminant myocarditis from multisystem inflammatory syndrome in adults (MIS-A) after COVID-19.

The count of this clone is one. The chain employs TRBV12-3 or TRBV12-4 and TRBJ2-7, with D perhaps matching TRBD2 (5 bases). The CDR3 covers 13 residues. Trimming removed 2 bases from V and 3 bases from J, with 8 bases in between. The CDR3 DNA reads as TGTGCCAGCAGTTTAACCGGGAACTACGAGCAGTACTTC. It is translated as CASSLTGNYEQYF.

The chain uses TRBV24-1 and TRBJ2-2; D is undetermined. This CDR3 has 15 amino acids. The germline V gene has CDR1 KGHDR and CDR2 SFDVKD. Trimming took 1 base from V and 0 from J, leaving 5 bases between them. The CDR3 here is CATSDFGPNTGELFF. The DNA for the CDR3 is TGTGCCACCAGTGATTTTGGGCCGAACACCGGGGAGCTGTTTTTT.

The chain combines TRBV7-9 with TRBJ1-2, with D possibly being TRBD1 (5 bases). The V gene lost 1 base and the J gene lost 0 bases, with 9 bases spanning the gap. The length of the CDR3 is 15 residues. CDR1 and CDR2 (germline): SEHNR, FQNEAQ (reference sequence). The CDR3 DNA is TGTGCCAGCAGCTTAGGAGGGGCAACTAACTATGGCTACACCTTC. Amino acid sequence: CASSLGGATNYGYTF.

V gene TRBV7-9 combines with J gene TRBJ1-1; TRBD1 matches at 9 bases. The CDR3 has 13 residues. CDR1 and CDR2 (germline): SEHNR, FQNEAQ (reference sequence). The junction had 6 bases not matched to a gene; V was cut back by 5 bases and J by 8 bases. CDR3 DNA sequence: TGTGCCAGCAGCGTCGACAGGGGGAAGGAAGCTTTCTTT. This sequence encodes CASSVDRGKEAFF.

In this sample, this clone turned up once. This chain links TRBV18 with TRBJ1-1; D is unclear. V shed 5 bases and J shed 3 bases, with 13 bases lying between them. Germline assignment: CDR1 KGHSH and CDR2 LQKENI. This CDR3 is 14 amino acids long. The CDR3 DNA is TGTGCCAGCTCAGAAAACCGACGGGACACTGAAGCTTTCTTT. It codes for CASSENRRDTEAFF.

The table lists this clone with a few counts. The chain couples TRBV6-6 to TRBJ1-1; no definite D call. Germline V gene sequence: CDR1 MNHNY, CDR2 SVGAGI (reference sequence). This CDR3 is built from 13 residues. V lost 7 bases, J lost 2 bases, and 11 bases lay in between. DNA of the CDR3: TGTGCCAGCATCTTCGTTCTAAACACTGAAGCTTTCTTT. Its translation: CASIFVLNTEAFF.

V and J are TRBV5-1 and TRBJ2-7; a weak D match, TRBD1 (5 bases). The V end was cut by 5 bases, the J end by 2 bases, with 8 bases between. The CDR3 has 12 amino acids. Germline assignment: CDR1 SGHRS and CDR2 YFSETQ. The CDR3 sequence is CASSGQTYEQYF. Here the CDR3 DNA reads TGCGCCAGCAGTGGACAAACCTACGAGCAGTACTTC. Together with reference TRBV5-1 and TRBJ2-7, the CDR3 gives the full variable domain: KAGVTQTPRYLIKTRGQQVTLSCSPISGHRSVSWYQQTPGQGLQFLFEYFSETQRNKGNFPGRFSGRQFSNSRSEMNVSTLELGDSALYLCASSGQTYEQYFGPGTRLTVT.

This clone has more than one count but fewer than ten. This sequence joins TRBV4-2 and TRBJ2-5, with D perhaps matching TRBD1 (6 bases). Germline V gene data show CDR1 as LGHNA and CDR2 as YNFKEQ. The ends were cut back, 0 bases at V and 5 bases at J, with 19 bases in the middle. The CDR3 sequence is 17 residues long. Written as DNA, the CDR3 is TGTGCCAGCAGCCAAGAGGGACAAATGGGTTTTTCGGAGACCCAGTACTTC. It yields the protein CASSQEGQMGFSETQYF.

This chain connects TRBV6-4 to TRBJ1-5; tentatively, D is TRBD1 (6 bases). Trimming cost V 4 bases and J 0 bases, with 10 bases left between them. CDR1 MRHNA and CDR2 SNTAGT come from the germline V gene. CDR3 length equals 15 residues. The CDR3 bases are TGTGCCAGCAGTGGGGGGCAGGATAGCAATCAGCCCCAGCATTTT. Encoded protein: CASSGGQDSNQPQHF.

This chain links TRBV11-2 with TRBJ2-3; D not resolved. Trimming pared 2 bases from V and 0 bases from J, leaving 9 bases between. The CDR3 runs 15 residues. The germline V gene encodes CDR1 SGHAT and CDR2 FQNNGV. The CDR3 DNA follows: TGTGCCAGCAGCTTATATTCGGTTAGCACAGATACGCAGTATTTT. It encodes CASSLYSVSTDTQYF.

The chain carries TRBV5-5 and TRBJ2-5; D gene uncertain. This CDR3 is built from 12 residues. From germline, CDR1 is SGHKS and CDR2 YYEKEE (reference sequence). Between the trimmed V and J ends, which lost 4 bases and 0 bases, there was a span of 4 bases. This CDR3 reads CASSRDQETQYF. In nucleotides, the CDR3 is TGTGCCAGCAGCCGGGACCAAGAGACCCAGTACTTC.

The genes are TRBV7-9 and TRBJ1-2, with no clear D. Germline V gene data show CDR1 as SEHNR and CDR2 as FQNEAQ (reference sequence). V lost 0 bases and J lost 7, with 12 bases in between. CDR3 length: 14 residues. This chain's CDR3 is CASSLAPGGGGYTF. CDR3 coding DNA: TGTGCCAGCAGCTTAGCACCGGGAGGAGGTGGCTACACCTTC.

As for this clone: At one boundary the junction diverges from the germline segment, which might be a read error. The CDR3 loop reads CASIAGGLAF. In DNA form, the CDR3 reads TGTGCCAGCATCGCGGGAGGGCTGGCTTTT. The chain uses TRBV9 and TRBJ2-7; 9 nucleotides align to TRBD2. Germline V gene lookup returns CDR1 SGDLS and CDR2 YYNGEE. This CDR3 region has 10 residues. The variable domain in full, completed from reference TRBV9 and TRBJ2-7, reads DSGVTQTPKHLITATGQRVTLRCSPRSGDLSVYWYQQSLDQGLQFLIQYYNGEERAKGNILERFSAQQFPDLHSELNLSSLELGDSALYFCASIAGGLAFGPGTRLTVT.

This clone was recorded once. This chain connects TRBV2 to TRBJ2-1; D may match TRBD1 or TRBD2 (5 bases each). The germline gives CDR1 SNHLY, CDR2 FYNNEI. The V and J ends lost 3 bases and 0 bases respectively, with 15 bases between them. This CDR3 is built from 17 residues. The CDR3 reads CASSDGDRPSSYNEQFF. The CDR3 nucleotides are TGTGCCAGCAGTGACGGGGACCGCCCGAGCTCCTACAATGAGCAGTTCTTC.

The CDR3 bases are TGTGCCTCACCCAGCAGGTCAGGCGTTTATGGCTACACCTTC. It is translated as CASPSRSGVYGYTF. The chain combines TRBV21-1 with TRBJ1-2; the D segment call TRBD1 is taken from the table without a DNA check. TRBV21-1 is flagged as a pseudogene. This CDR3 is built from 14 residues.

This clone was observed a single time. The chain has TRBV28 and TRBJ2-2; the match to TRBD1 covers 8 bases. Germline assignment: CDR1 MDHEN and CDR2 SYDVKM. The CDR3 totals 12 residues. CDR3 sequence reads: CASGQVHGELFF. The CDR3 region has the DNA TGTGCGTCGGGACAGGTCCACGGGGAGCTGTTTTTT.

This chain links TRBV10-3 with TRBJ2-7, with TRBD2 matching over 9 bases. Germline trimming cut 6 bases from V and 6 bases from J; bases unmatched to any gene: 12. From germline, CDR1 is ENHRY and CDR2 SYGVKD. The CDR3 covers 15 residues. The CDR3 reads CAIRTSGTSYSEQYF. CDR3 DNA: TGTGCCATCAGAACATCCGGGACTAGCTACAGCGAGCAGTACTTC.

The chain recombines TRBV28 with TRBJ1-2; no reliable D call. Trimming pared 1 base from V and 8 bases from J, leaving 14 bases between. This CDR3 is 14 amino acids long. CDR1 MDHEN and CDR2 SYDVKM come from the germline V gene. The CDR3 DNA sequence: TGTGCCAGCAGTTTATCGACGGCGCGGCGCGGCTACACCTTC. Translation: CASSLSTARRGYTF.

V and J are TRBV7-9 and TRBJ2-1; TRBD1 matches 7 bases. This CDR3 has 16 amino acids. V trimming: 3 bases; J trimming: 9 bases; junction bases outside the gene matches: 14. Germline V gene sequence: CDR1 SEHNR, CDR2 FQNEAQ (reference sequence). CDR3 loop: CASSFGQYAAGGEQFF. CDR3 DNA sequence: TGTGCCAGCAGCTTCGGACAGTACGCAGCAGGGGGTGAGCAGTTCTTC.

DNA of the CDR3: TGTGCCACGATCGCGGGGGCTGGAAACACCATATATTTT. This gives the protein CATIAGAGNTIYF. This chain links TRBV6-6 with TRBJ1-3; weak D call: TRBD1 (5 bases). Germline V gene lookup returns CDR1 MNHNY and CDR2 SVGAGI (reference sequence). Trimming stripped 10 bases from V and 2 bases from J, with 12 bases between. The CDR3 is 13 residues long.

The J gene is TRBJ1-5, the V gene TRBV20-1; 7 bases fit TRBD1. The V and J ends lost 3 bases and 0 bases, in that order; junction bases with no gene match: 17. The CDR3 contains 19 residues. Per germline, CDR1 DFQATT and CDR2 SNEGSKA (reference sequence). As DNA, the CDR3 is TGCAGTGCTAGTGTTGCGGGACAGCTCTCGGGGTATAGCAATCAGCCCCAGCATTTT. Protein: CSASVAGQLSGYSNQPQHF.

J is TRBJ2-7 and V is TRBV19; 10 nucleotides align to TRBD1. The CDR3 has 15 amino acids. V trimming: 1 base; J trimming: 5 bases; junction bases outside the gene matches: 5. Germline V gene lookup returns CDR1 LNHDA and CDR2 SQIVND (reference sequence). CDR3 residues: CASSIGQGALNEQYF. In nucleotides, the CDR3 is TGTGCCAGTAGTATAGGACAGGGGGCTCTCAACGAGCAGTACTTC.

By share of the sample, this clone is medium-sized. The chain uses TRBV11-2 and TRBJ2-1; 9 bases match TRBD1. The CDR3 sequence is 16 residues long. V was pared by 0 bases and J by 0 bases, with 0 bases of the junction left unmatched. Per the germline V gene, CDR1 is SGHAT and CDR2 is FQNNGV. The CDR3 reads CASSLEGQGSYNEQFF. The CDR3 nucleotides read TGTGCCAGCAGCTTAGAGGGACAGGGCTCCTACAATGAGCAGTTCTTC.

This clone is a singleton in its sample. The rearrangement links TRBV10-3 to TRBJ2-7, with 8 bases that match TRBD2. V lost 6 bases and J lost 2; bases outside the gene matches: 30. Looked up from germline, CDR1 is ENHRY and CDR2 is SYGVKD. CDR3 size: 22 residues. Written as DNA, the CDR3 is TGTGCCATCAGCCGCCTGGTCAGGACTGATGGGGCGGGAGGACCCGCCGCCTACGAGCAGTACTTC. As protein: CAISRLVRTDGAGGPAAYEQYF.

The J gene is TRBJ2-6, the V gene TRBV2; 9 nucleotides line up with TRBD1. The CDR3 sequence is 15 residues long. V gave up 11 bases and J gave up 4 bases; unmatched junction bases: 9. Germline V gene sequence: CDR1 SNHLY, CDR2 FYNNEI. The CDR3 loop is CAAGGQGPGANVLTF. The CDR3 nucleotides are TGTGCCGCAGGGGGACAGGGTCCAGGGGCCAACGTCCTGACTTTC.

This rearrangement joins TRBV2 to TRBJ2-1; 9 bases agree with TRBD2. The junction had 10 bases not matched to a gene; V was cut back by 5 bases and J by 8 bases. The CDR3 consists of 15 residues. The germline gives CDR1 SNHLY, CDR2 FYNNEI. The CDR3 is CASSHLSGGRDEQFF. CDR3 coding DNA: TGTGCCAGCAGTCACCTGAGCGGGGGGAGGGATGAGCAGTTCTTC.

This chain uses TRBV19 with TRBJ2-1; 8 bases agree with TRBD2. The CDR3 contains 15 residues. Trimming took 3 bases from V and 4 from J; bases not matched to a gene: 5. The V gene's germline CDR1 is LNHDA and CDR2 SQIVND (reference sequence). CDR3 protein: CASSIESGGYNEQFF. In DNA form, the CDR3 reads TGTGCCAGTAGTATTGAAAGCGGGGGTTACAATGAGCAGTTCTTC.

Of note for this clone: Mismatch with germline at one junction end may stem from a read error. The genes are TRBV6-5 and TRBJ2-7; 7 nucleotides match TRBD1. Germline V lookup: CDR1 MNHEY, CDR2 SVGAGI. The CDR3 totals 14 residues. This chain's CDR3 is CAAVGRQGFYEQYF. The CDR3 nucleotides read TGTGCCGCGGTGGGGAGACAGGGATTTTACGAGCAGTACTTT.

This rearrangement joins TRBV4-2 to TRBJ2-5, with 11 nucleotides matching TRBD2. The V and J ends lost 4 bases and 4 bases, in that order; junction bases with no gene match: 8. The CDR3 length is 16 residues. CDR1 is LGHNA and CDR2 is YNFKEQ in the germline V gene. CDR3 protein: CASSRSSGRARETQYF. CDR3 bases: TGTGCCAGCAGCCGGAGTAGCGGGAGGGCTCGAGAGACCCAGTACTTC.

The chain joins TRBV3-1 (or the pseudogene TRBV3-2) to TRBJ1-6; D may be TRBD1 (5 bases). Per the germline V gene, CDR1 is LGHDT and CDR2 is YNNKEL (reference sequence). V lost 1 base and J 10 bases, leaving 11 bases between the germline ends. The CDR3 consists of 14 residues. The DNA for the CDR3 is TGTGCCAGCAGCCAAGGGCAGGGAGGCTCACCCCTCCACTTT. This sequence encodes CASSQGQGGSPLHF.